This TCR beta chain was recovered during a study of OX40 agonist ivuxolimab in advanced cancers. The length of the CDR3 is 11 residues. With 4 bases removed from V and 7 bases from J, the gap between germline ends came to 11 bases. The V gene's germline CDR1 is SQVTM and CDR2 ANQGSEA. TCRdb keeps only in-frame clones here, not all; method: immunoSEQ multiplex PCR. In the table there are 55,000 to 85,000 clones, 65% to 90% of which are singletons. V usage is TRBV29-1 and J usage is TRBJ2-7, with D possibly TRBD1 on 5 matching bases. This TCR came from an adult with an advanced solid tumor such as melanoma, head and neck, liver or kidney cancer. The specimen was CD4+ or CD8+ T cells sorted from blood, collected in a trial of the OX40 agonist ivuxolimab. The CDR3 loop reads CSVGTQGEQYF. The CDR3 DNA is TGCAGCGTTGGGACCCAGGGTGAGCAGTACTTC.